This TCR beta chain is from a study of CD8 T cells in Susac syndrome. Isolation of CD8+ and CD4+ T cells was performed negatively, whereas enrichment of TEMRA cells was done by FACS. The CDR3 runs to 14 residues. The J segment lost 1 base and the V segment lost 5 bases, leaving 5 bases of the junction unmatched. Germline V gene sequence: CDR1 SGHRS, CDR2 YFSETQ. The RNA input was about 0.5 to 1 ug, and it was reverse transcribed with random hexamers. TCRdb analysed the immunoSEQ multiplex PCR reads with MiXCR anew, one entry per CDR3 protein. The sample holds 210,000 or so distinct CDR3 sequences, approximately 94% seen once.

Specimen: CD4+ T cells from PBMCs. This TCR was sampled from a human donor with Susac syndrome. The chain uses TRBV5-1 and TRBJ1-1; 7 nucleotides line up with TRBD1. As DNA, the CDR3 is TGCGCCAGCAGAGAGGGGGCTGGGAACACTGAAGCTTTCTTT. Translation: CASREGAGNTEAFF.